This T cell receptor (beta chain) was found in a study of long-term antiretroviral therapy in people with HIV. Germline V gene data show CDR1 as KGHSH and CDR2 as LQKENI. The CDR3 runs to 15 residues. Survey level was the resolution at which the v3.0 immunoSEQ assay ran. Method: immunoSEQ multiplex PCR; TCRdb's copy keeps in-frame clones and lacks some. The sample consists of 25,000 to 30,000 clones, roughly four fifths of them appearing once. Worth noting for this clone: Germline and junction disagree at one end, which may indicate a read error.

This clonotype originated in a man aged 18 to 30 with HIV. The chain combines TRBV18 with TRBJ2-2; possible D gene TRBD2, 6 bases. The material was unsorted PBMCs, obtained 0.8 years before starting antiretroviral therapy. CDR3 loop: CASSPVFAPTGGLFF. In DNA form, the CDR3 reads TGTGCCAGCTCACCAGTATTCGCGCCAACCGGGGGGCTGTTTTTT.